This T cell receptor (beta chain) was sequenced in a study of T cell responses to AZD1222 COVID-19 vaccine. This CDR3 comprises 13 residues. The germline V and J ends were trimmed by 2 bases and 7 bases, with 9 bases remaining between them. In germline, CDR1 is SGHAT, CDR2 FQDESV (reference sequence). Only in-frame clones appear in the TCRdb table, and some are missing; sequencing was by immunoSEQ multiplex PCR. The table has about 57,000 clones, approximately 83% seen once. About this clone itself: What it binds is not known.

General study findings and limits: Among the donors, most were white British and more were female, and clonal diversity was possibly underestimated. Once two AZD1222 doses were given, Spike-specific TCR breadth and depth went up.

The sample consisted of peripheral blood, taken on day 0 of AZD1222 vaccination. This sequence joins TRBV11-1 and TRBJ1-5; D perhaps matches TRBD1 (5 bases). The receptor comes from an adult in good health. CDR3 sequence reads: CASSLTREQPQHF. The CDR3 coding sequence is TGTGCCAGCAGCTTAACCAGGGAACAGCCCCAGCATTTT.